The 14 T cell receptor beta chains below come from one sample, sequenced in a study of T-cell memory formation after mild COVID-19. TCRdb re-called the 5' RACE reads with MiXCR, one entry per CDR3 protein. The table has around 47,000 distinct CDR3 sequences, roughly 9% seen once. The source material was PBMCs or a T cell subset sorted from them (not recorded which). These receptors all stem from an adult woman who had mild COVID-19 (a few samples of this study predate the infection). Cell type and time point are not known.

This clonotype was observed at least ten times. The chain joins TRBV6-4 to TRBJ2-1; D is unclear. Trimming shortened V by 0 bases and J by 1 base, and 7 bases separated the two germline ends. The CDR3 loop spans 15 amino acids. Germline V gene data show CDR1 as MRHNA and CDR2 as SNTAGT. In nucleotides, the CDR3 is TGTGCCAGCAGTGACTCGATCGATTCCTACAATGAGCAGTTCTTC. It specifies CASSDSIDSYNEQFF.

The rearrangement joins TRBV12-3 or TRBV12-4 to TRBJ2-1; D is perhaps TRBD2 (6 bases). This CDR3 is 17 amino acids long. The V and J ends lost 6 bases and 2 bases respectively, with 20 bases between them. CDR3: CASSWPLGGVTYNEQFF. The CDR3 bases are TGTGCCAGCAGCTGGCCCTTGGGCGGGGTAACCTACAATGAGCAGTTCTTC.

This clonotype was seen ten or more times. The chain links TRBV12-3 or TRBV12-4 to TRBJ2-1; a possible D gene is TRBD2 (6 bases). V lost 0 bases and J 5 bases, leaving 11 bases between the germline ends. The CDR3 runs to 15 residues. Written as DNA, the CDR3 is TGTGCCAGCAGTTTAGCCGGGACTGCCAACAATGAGCAGTTCTTC. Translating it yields CASSLAGTANNEQFF.

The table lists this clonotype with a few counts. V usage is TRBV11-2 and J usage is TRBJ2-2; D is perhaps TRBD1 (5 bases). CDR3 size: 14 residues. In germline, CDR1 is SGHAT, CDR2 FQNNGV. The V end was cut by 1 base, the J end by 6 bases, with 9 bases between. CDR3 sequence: CASSLGQIAGELFF. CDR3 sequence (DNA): TGTGCCAGCAGCTTAGGACAGATCGCCGGGGAGCTGTTTTTT.

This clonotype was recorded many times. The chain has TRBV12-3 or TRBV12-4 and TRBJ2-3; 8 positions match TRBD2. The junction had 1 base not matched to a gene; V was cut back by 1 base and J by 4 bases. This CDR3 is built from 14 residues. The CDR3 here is CASSLVGRADTQYF. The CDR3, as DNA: TGTGCCAGCAGTTTAGTCGGGAGGGCAGATACGCAGTATTTT.

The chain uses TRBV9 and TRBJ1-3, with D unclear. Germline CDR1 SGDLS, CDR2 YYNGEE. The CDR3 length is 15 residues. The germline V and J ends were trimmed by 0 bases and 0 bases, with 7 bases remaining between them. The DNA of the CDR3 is TGTGCCAGCAGCGTAGCTTTAGGCTCTGGAAACACCATATATTTT. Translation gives CASSVALGSGNTIYF.

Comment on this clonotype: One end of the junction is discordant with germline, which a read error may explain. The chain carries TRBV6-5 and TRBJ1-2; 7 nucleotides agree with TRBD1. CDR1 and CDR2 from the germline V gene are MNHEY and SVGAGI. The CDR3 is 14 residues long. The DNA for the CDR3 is TGTGCCGGCAGGCTAAAGACAGGGTTGAGTGGCTACACCTTC. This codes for CAGRLKTGLSGYTF.

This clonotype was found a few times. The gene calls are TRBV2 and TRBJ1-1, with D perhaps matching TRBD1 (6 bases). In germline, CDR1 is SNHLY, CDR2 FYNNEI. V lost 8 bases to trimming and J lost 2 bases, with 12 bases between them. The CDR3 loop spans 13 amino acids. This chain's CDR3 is CASRTDFNTEAFF. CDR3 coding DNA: TGTGCCAGCCGGACAGATTTCAACACTGAAGCTTTCTTT.

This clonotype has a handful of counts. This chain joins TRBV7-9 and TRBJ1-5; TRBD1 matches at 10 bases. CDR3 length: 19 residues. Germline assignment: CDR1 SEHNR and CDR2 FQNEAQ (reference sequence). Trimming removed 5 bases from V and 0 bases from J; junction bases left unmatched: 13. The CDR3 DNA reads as TGTGCCAGCAGCCCCTTCTTTGGACAGGGGGACCATAGCAATCAGCCCCAGCATTTT. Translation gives CASSPFFGQGDHSNQPQHF.

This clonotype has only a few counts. CDR3 residues: CASSLSGVNQPQHF. The DNA of the CDR3 is TGTGCCAGCAGTTTATCGGGGGTCAATCAGCCCCAGCATTTT. This chain links TRBV12-3 or TRBV12-4 with TRBJ1-5; D may be TRBD1 (5 bases). Trimming left V 2 bases short and J 3 bases short, with 8 bases between. The CDR3 sequence is 14 residues long.

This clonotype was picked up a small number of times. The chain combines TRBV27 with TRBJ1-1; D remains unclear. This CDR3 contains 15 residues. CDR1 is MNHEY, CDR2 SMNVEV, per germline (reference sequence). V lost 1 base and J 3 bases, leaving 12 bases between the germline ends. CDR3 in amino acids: CASSLYGTSDTEAFF. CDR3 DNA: TGTGCCAGCAGTTTATACGGCACTTCGGACACTGAAGCTTTCTTT.

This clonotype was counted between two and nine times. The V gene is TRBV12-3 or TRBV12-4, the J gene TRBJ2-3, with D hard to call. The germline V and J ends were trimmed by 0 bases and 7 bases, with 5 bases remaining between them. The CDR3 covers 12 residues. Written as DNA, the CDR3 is TGTGCCAGCAGTTTAGCGCTAAATACGCAGTATTTT. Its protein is CASSLALNTQYF.

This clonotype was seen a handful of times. CDR3 coding DNA: TGTGCCAGCAGCTCCGTTCCCCAGTCTCGAGATACGCAGTATTTT. This sequence encodes CASSSVPQSRDTQYF. The J gene is TRBJ2-3, the V gene TRBV11-2, with no clear D. V lost 4 bases, J lost 5 bases, and 16 bases lay in between. The CDR3 consists of 15 residues. Germline V gives CDR1 SGHAT, CDR2 FQNNGV.

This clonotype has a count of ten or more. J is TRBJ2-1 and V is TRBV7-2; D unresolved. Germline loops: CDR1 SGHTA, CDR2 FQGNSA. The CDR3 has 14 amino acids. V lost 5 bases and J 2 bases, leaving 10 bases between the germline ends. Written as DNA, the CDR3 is TGTGCCAGCAGCCTCCTTGAAGCCTACAATGAGCAGTTCTTC. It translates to CASSLLEAYNEQFF.